The entry that follows covers one T cell receptor beta chain sequence. What it recognizes is unknown. These data originate in a study of T cell responses to AZD1222 COVID-19 vaccine. The study's findings and limits: Spike-specific TCR repertoires showed rising breadth and depth after two AZD1222 doses. Donors were chiefly white British, with a greater number of females, and clonal diversity was perhaps underestimated. Among those given AZD1222, only 5 to 7 were seropositive at baseline.

V lost 6 bases and J lost 2, with 9 bases in between. The CDR3 totals 13 residues. Here immunoSEQ multiplex PCR was the method, and the copy in TCRdb shows in-frame clones only, minus some. This sample has 25,000 or so clones, with about nine tenths found just once. The chain combines TRBV12-3 or TRBV12-4 with TRBJ2-3, with D possibly being TRBD1 or TRBD2 (5 bases each). This receptor was taken from an adult who received the AZD1222 COVID-19 vaccine. The material sequenced was peripheral blood, taken 28 days after the second AZD1222 dose. CDR3 sequence reads: CASRRGVTDTQYF. The CDR3 region has the DNA TGTGCCAGCAGGAGGGGAGTCACAGATACGCAGTATTTT.